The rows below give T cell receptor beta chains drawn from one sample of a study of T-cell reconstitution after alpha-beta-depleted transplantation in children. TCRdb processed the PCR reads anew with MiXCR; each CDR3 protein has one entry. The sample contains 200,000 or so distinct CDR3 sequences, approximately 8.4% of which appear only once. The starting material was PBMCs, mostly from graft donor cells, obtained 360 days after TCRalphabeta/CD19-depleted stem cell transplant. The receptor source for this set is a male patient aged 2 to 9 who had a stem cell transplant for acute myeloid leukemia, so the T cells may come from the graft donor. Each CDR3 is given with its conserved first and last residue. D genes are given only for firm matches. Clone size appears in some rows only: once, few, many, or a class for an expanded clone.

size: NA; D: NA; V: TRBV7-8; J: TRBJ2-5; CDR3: CASSLGARQETQYF; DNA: TGTGCCAGCAGCTTAGGGGCTAGACAAGAGACCCAGTACTTC
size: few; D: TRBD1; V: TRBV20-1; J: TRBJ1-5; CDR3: CSARTQGQPYQPQHF; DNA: TGCAGTGCTAGGACCCAGGGACAGCCGTATCAGCCCCAGCATTTT
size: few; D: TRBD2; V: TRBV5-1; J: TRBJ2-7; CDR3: CASRVLAAQYEQYF; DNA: TGCGCCAGCAGAGTACTAGCGGCTCAGTACGAGCAGTACTTC
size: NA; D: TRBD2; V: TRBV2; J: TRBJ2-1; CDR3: CASSERFSGRAREQFF; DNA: TGTGCCAGCAGTGAACGTTTTAGCGGGAGGGCCAGGGAGCAGTTCTTC
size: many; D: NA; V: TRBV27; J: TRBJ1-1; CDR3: CASSPNYGNEAFF; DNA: TGTGCCAGCAGTCCTAACTACGGAAATGAAGCTTTCTTT
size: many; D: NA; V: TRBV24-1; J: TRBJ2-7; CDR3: CATRGCEQYF; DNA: TGTGCCACCAGGGGGTGCGAGCAGTACTTC
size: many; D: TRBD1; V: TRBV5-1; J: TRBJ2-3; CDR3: CASSFGQGSTDTQYF; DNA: TGCGCCAGCAGCTTCGGACAGGGGTCCACAGATACGCAGTATTTT
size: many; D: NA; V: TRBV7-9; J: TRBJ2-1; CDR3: CASPTEGGEQFF; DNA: TGTGCCAGCCCGACGGAAGGGGGTGAGCAGTTCTTC
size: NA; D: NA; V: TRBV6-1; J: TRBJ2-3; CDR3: CASRRQNTDTQYF; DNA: TGTGCCAGCAGGCGGCAGAATACAGATACGCAGTATTTT
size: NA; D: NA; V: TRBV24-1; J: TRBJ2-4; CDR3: CATSDPWDGKNIQYF; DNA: TGTGCCACCAGTGACCCTTGGGACGGCAAAAACATTCAGTACTTC
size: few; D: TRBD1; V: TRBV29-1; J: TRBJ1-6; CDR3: CSANGQVGAYNSPLHF; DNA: TGCAGCGCCAACGGACAGGTTGGGGCCTATAATTCACCCCTCCACTTT
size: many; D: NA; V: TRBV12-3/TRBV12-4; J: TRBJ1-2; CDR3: CASRGGRFGYTF; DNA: TGTGCCAGCCGTGGGGGGCGCTTCGGCTACACCTTC
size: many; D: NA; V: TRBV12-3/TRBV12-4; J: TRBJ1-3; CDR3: CASSPQNTGNTIYF; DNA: TGTGCCAGCAGTCCTCAGAACACTGGAAACACCATATATTTT
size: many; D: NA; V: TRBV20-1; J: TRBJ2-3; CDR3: CSARGAYTDTQYF; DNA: TGCAGTGCTAGGGGGGCCTACACAGATACGCAGTATTTT
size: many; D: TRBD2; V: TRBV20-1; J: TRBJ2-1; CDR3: CSARVASGIGNEQFF; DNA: TGCAGTGCTAGAGTTGCTAGCGGGATTGGCAATGAGCAGTTCTTC
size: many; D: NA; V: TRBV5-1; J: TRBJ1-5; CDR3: CASSPGGAGQPQHF; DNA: TGCGCCAGCAGCCCGGGTGGGGCGGGTCAGCCCCAGCATTTT
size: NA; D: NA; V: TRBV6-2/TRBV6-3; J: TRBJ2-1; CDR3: CASRPVSYNEQFF; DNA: TGTGCCAGCAGGCCGGTCTCCTACAATGAGCAGTTCTTC
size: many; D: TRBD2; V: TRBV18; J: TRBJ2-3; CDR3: CASSPLRETSTDTQYF; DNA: TGTGCCAGCTCACCATTGCGGGAGACTAGCACAGATACGCAGTATTTT
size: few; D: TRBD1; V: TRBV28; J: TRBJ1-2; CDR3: CASSLPGTGNYGYTF; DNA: TGTGCCAGCAGTTTACCAGGGACAGGGAACTATGGCTACACCTTC
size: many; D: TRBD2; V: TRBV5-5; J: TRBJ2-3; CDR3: CASSLVTSGTITDTQYF; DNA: TGTGCCAGCAGCTTAGTAACTAGCGGGACCATCACAGATACGCAGTATTTT
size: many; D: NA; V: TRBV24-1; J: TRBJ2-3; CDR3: CATSDSRGYTDTQYF; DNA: TGTGCCACCAGTGACTCTCGCGGCTACACAGATACGCAGTATTTT
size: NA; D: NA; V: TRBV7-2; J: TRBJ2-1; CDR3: CASSLLGLPYNEQFF; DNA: TGTGCCAGCAGCTTATTGGGGTTACCCTACAATGAGCAGTTCTTC
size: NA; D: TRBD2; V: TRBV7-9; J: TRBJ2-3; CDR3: CASSSPEREVTDTQYF; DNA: TGTGCCAGCAGCTCCCCGGAGCGGGAAGTAACAGATACGCAGTATTTT
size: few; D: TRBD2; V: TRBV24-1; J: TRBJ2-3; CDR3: CATSDSSGRTDTQYF; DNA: TGTGCCACCAGTGATTCAAGCGGGAGAACAGATACGCAGTATTTT
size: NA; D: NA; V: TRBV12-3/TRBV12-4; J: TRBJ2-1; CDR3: CASSLGQGPYNEQFF; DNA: TGTGCCAGCAGTTTGGGCCAGGGCCCCTACAATGAGCAGTTCTTC
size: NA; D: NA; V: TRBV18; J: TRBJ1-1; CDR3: CASSPRVGQGKNTEAFF; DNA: TGTGCCAGCTCACCAAGGGTGGGGCAGGGCAAGAACACTGAAGCTTTCTTT
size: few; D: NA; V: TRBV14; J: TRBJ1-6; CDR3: CASSQESARLPLHF; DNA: TGTGCCAGCAGCCAAGAAAGCGCGCGGCTGCCCCTCCACTTT
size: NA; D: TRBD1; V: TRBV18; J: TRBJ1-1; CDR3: CASSSRTGVITEAFF; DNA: TGTGCCAGCTCATCCAGGACAGGGGTCATCACTGAAGCTTTCTTT
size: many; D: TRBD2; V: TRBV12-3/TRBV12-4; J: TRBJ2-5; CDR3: CASSRDLGLVPETQYF; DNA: TGTGCCAGCAGTCGGGATTTGGGACTAGTTCCAGAGACCCAGTACTTC
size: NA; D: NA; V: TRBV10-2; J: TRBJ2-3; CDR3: CASSESSPDTQYF; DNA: TGCGCCAGCAGTGAGTCCTCACCAGATACGCAGTATTTT
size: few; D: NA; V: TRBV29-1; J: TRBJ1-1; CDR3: CSVAHRNTEAFF; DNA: TGCAGCGTTGCTCACAGGAACACTGAAGCTTTCTTT
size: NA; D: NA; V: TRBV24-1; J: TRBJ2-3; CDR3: CATSGQGTSDTQYF; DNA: TGTGCCACCAGTGGGCAGGGGACGTCTGATACGCAGTATTTT